This TCR beta chain was recovered during a study of blood T cell repertoires in COVID-19. Assay used: immunoSEQ multiplex PCR; TCRdb lists only in-frame clones, some missing. The table shows about 43,000 clones, with around 87% occurring only once. The V segment lost 7 bases and the J segment 8 bases; nucleotides outside the gene matches: 16. This CDR3 region has 15 residues. From germline, CDR1 is MNHEY and CDR2 SVGAGI. This TCR was sampled from a middle-aged man with COVID-19, enrolled during active disease. V and J are TRBV6-5 and TRBJ1-1, with 7 bases identical to TRBD1. Sequenced sample: peripheral blood. CDR3 amino acids: CASTDRRGAAGEAFF. The CDR3 bases are TGTGCCAGCACGGACAGGAGGGGGGCGGCGGGCGAAGCTTTCTTT.